These 15 T cell receptor beta chains were all obtained from the same sample, sequenced in a study of T cell repertoires in cytomegalovirus infection (dated by TCRdb to the late 2010s). The instrument was an Illumina HiSeq 1500. The raw public data were reprocessed by TCRdb itself: fastp quality trimming at Q25, MiXCR clonotype calling, in-frame beta chains only. CDR3 protein sequences are deduplicated, and each keeps its most common genes and DNA. Recorded for this sample are roughly 640,000 distinct CDR3 sequences; more than 20% of them occurred a single time. The ten top clones hold around 7.6% of the sample. Sequenced material: CD8+ T cells from PBMCs. These receptors all come from a human donor in good health (CMV status not recorded). Some clones in this sample may be carry-over from other donors' samples.

This clonotype was found a few times. The J gene is TRBJ2-1, the V gene TRBV6-5; D not resolved. This CDR3 contains 15 residues. With 7 bases removed from V and 3 bases from J, the gap between germline ends came to 16 bases. The germline V gene encodes CDR1 MNHEY and CDR2 SVGAGI. In DNA form, the CDR3 reads TGTGCCAGCACCCCCCGGGTCGGGCACTACAATGAGCAGTTCTTC. Protein product: CASTPRVGHYNEQFF.

Note on this clonotype: With a much larger clone just one base away, this may be a read error. The CDR3 DNA sequence: TGTGCCAGCAGTCCCGGAGTGCCCGAGCAGATCTTC. Encoded protein: CASSPGVPEQIF. V gene TRBV12-3 or TRBV12-4 combines with J gene TRBJ2-1; D gene uncertain. The CDR3 contains 12 residues.

This rearrangement joins TRBV6-6 to TRBJ1-4; D not certain. V was pared by 5 bases and J by 8 bases, with 18 bases between. CDR3 length equals 15 residues. Germline lookup yields CDR1 MNHNY and CDR2 SVGAGI (reference sequence). In nucleotides, the CDR3 is TGTGCCAGCAGTGAATTGAGTAGCAGGCTGGAAAAACTGTTTTTT. Protein: CASSELSSRLEKLFF.

This clonotype appeared a few times. The rearrangement joins TRBV7-2 to TRBJ1-5; D is ambiguous. Trimming removed 5 bases from V and 2 bases from J, with 13 bases in between. The CDR3 runs 15 residues. Germline V lookup: CDR1 SGHTA, CDR2 FQGNSA. The CDR3 region has the DNA TGTGCCAGCAGCCCAGACCGCTACGGCAATCAGCCCCAGCATTTT. It translates to CASSPDRYGNQPQHF.

V usage is TRBV5-3 and J usage is TRBJ2-2; D unresolved. TRBV5-3 is noted as an ORF with a role that remains uncertain. The CDR3 has 15 residues. Trimming removed 8 bases from V and 2 bases from J, with 16 bases in between. The CDR3 nucleotides are TGTGCCAGCAGCCCCATGGGGATTAACACCGGGGAGCTGTTTTTT. It specifies CASSPMGINTGELFF.

This clonotype was recorded only once. The chain couples TRBV11-1 to TRBJ2-3, with D possibly TRBD2 on 5 matching bases. Trimming took off 2 bases at V and 0 bases at J, with 9 bases between the two ends. CDR3 length equals 15 residues. CDR1 is SGHAT and CDR2 is FQDESV in the germline V gene (reference sequence). The CDR3 is CASSLKRSSTDTQYF. The DNA for the CDR3 is TGTGCCAGCAGCTTAAAGCGGTCTAGCACAGATACGCAGTATTTT. The full variable domain, its missing parts supplied by reference TRBV11-1 and TRBJ2-3, is EAEVAQSPRYKITEKSQAVAFWCDPISGHATLYWYRQILGQGPELLVQFQDESVVDDSQLPKDRFSAERLKGVDSTLKIQPAELGDSAMYLCASSLKRSSTDTQYFGPGTRLTVL.

In this sample, this clonotype turned up a few times. The chain is built from TRBV10-3 and TRBJ2-5, with 7 bases lining up with TRBD1. V shed 11 bases and J 5 bases; nucleotides not matched to a gene: 11. CDR1 is ENHRY and CDR2 is SYGVKD in the germline V gene. The CDR3 totals 13 residues. The CDR3 DNA follows: TGTGCCGCGTCCAGGGGGTCGGAGGAGACCCAGTACTTC. Protein: CAASRGSEETQYF.

About this clonotype itself: Mismatch with germline at one junction end may stem from a read error. The chain has TRBV20-1 and TRBJ1-4; D not certain. Germline lookup yields CDR1 DFQATT and CDR2 SNEGSKA (reference sequence). The CDR3 extends over 14 amino acids. CDR3 residues: CSASPLMEATKCAF. As DNA, the CDR3 is TGCAGTGCTAGCCCTCTAATGGAGGCGACAAAATGTGCTTTT.

This clonotype has ten or more counts. The gene calls are TRBV7-2 and TRBJ2-5, with D tentatively TRBD2 (6 bases). The CDR3 covers 14 residues. V was cut by 4 bases and J by 5 bases, with 14 bases left in between. Germline assignment: CDR1 SGHTA and CDR2 FQGNSA. The CDR3 DNA sequence: TGTGCCAGCAGCTGGACCGGGGGTAGGGAGACCCAGTACTTC. Translation gives CASSWTGGRETQYF.

This clonotype was detected ten times or more. The chain has TRBV5-1 and TRBJ1-2; tentatively, D is TRBD1 (5 bases). The V end was cut by 4 bases, the J end by 3 bases, with 13 bases between. Germline V gene sequence: CDR1 SGHRS, CDR2 YFSETQ. The CDR3 is 14 amino acids. CDR3 region: CASSPRQSDYGYTF. DNA for the CDR3: TGCGCCAGCAGCCCAAGACAGTCCGACTATGGCTACACCTTC.

The V gene is TRBV27, the J gene TRBJ1-1; D is unclear. The CDR3 is made up of 14 amino acids. CDR1 MNHEY and CDR2 SMNVEV come from the germline V gene (reference sequence). V lost 6 bases and J 4 bases, leaving 15 bases between the germline ends. The chain's CDR3 is CASSRPDSPTEAFF. The CDR3 bases are TGTGCCAGCAGCCGACCGGACTCTCCCACTGAAGCTTTCTTT.

About this clonotype itself: A much larger clone differs from this one at a single base, so this may be a read error. This rearrangement joins TRBV12-3 or TRBV12-4 to TRBJ2-2, with D tentatively TRBD1 (6 bases). There are 15 residues in the CDR3. Trimming took off 7 bases at V and 4 bases at J, with 16 bases between the two ends. The CDR3 loop reads CASNGGTPPTGELFF. Here the CDR3 DNA reads TGTGCCAGCAACGGTGGGACACCCCCCACCGGGGAGCTGTTTTTT.

The sample holds a few counts of this clonotype. The chain carries TRBV18 and TRBJ2-1; 7 bases are a match to TRBD1. The CDR3 totals 16 residues. CDR1 is KGHSH and CDR2 is LQKENI in the germline V gene. The junction had 6 bases not matched to a gene; V was cut back by 0 bases and J by 4 bases. The CDR3 loop is CASSPPSDRPYNEQFF. CDR3 in DNA: TGTGCCAGCTCACCACCCTCGGACAGGCCTTACAATGAGCAGTTCTTC.

The chain employs TRBV24-1 and TRBJ2-5, with unresolved D. Germline CDR1 KGHDR, CDR2 SFDVKD. The CDR3 runs 12 residues. V was pared by 1 base and J by 5 bases, with 4 bases between. The CDR3 sequence is CATSDLWETQYF. The CDR3 nucleotides are TGTGCCACCAGTGATTTATGGGAGACCCAGTACTTC.

In its sample, this clonotype was seen many times. The DNA for the CDR3 is TGTGCCAGCAGTCCAGTGGGACATCCCTACGAGCAGTACTTC. Translation: CASSPVGHPYEQYF. The V call is TRBV6-1, the J call TRBJ2-7; TRBD1 is a possible D gene (6 bases). V shed 5 bases and J shed 2 bases, with 13 bases lying between them. The germline V gene encodes CDR1 MNHNS and CDR2 SASEGT. The CDR3 spans 14 residues.